The following is a T cell receptor beta chain sequence with its context. Its antigen is not identified. At one boundary the junction diverges from the germline segment, which might be a read error. Germline assignment: CDR1 SGHVS and CDR2 FQNEAQ. This CDR3 has 14 residues. This sample is part of a study of OX40 agonist ivuxolimab in advanced cancers. Assay: immunoSEQ multiplex PCR; the TCRdb copy retains only in-frame clones and omits some. Counted here are under 95,000 clones, 93% occurring once; the ten biggest clones make up 6.2%. Findings and limits, study-wide: Researchers did not determine the expanded peripheral T cells' antigen specificity.

This receptor was identified in an adult with an advanced solid tumor such as melanoma, head and neck, liver or kidney cancer. The sample here was CD4+ or CD8+ T cells sorted from blood, taken in a trial of the OX40 agonist ivuxolimab. The V and J genes are TRBV7-8 and TRBJ2-5; D gene unclear. The CDR3 here is CASTLVPSQETQYF. DNA of the CDR3: TGTGCCAGCACCTTAGTTCCTAGCCAAGAGACCCAGTACTTC.